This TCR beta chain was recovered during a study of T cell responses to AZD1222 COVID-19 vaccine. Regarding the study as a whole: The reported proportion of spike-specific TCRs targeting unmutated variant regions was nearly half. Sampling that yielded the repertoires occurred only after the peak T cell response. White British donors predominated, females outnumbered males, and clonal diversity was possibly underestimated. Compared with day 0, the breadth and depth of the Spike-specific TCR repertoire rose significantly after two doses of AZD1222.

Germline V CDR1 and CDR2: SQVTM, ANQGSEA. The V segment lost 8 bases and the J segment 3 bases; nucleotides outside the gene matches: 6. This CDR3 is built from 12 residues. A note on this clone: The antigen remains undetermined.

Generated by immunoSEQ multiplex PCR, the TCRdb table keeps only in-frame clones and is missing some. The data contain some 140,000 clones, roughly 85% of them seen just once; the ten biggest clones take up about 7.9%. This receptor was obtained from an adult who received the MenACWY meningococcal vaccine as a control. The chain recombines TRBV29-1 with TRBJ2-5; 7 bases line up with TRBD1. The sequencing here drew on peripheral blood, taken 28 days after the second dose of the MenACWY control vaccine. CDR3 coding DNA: TGCAGCATAAACAGGGGTGAAGAGACCCAGTACTTC. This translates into CSINRGEETQYF.